The source of this T cell receptor beta chain is a study of vaccination and CD4 T cells after COVID-19. Treatment here: approximately 9-day PBMC culture with coronavirus spike peptide pools or control peptides (ViraFEST assay). The PCR-positive dates, March through December 2020, came before the US Alpha, Beta and Delta variants. Notes on this clonotype: The antigen remains undetermined.

Sequence data for DNA of cultured CD4+ T cells were generated by the Oncomine TCR Beta short-read assay. TCRdb ran MiXCR on the PCR reads and lists one entry per CDR3 protein. The table includes about 10,000 distinct CDR3 sequences, around 59% detected once. CDR1 is SEHNR and CDR2 is FQNEAQ in the germline V gene (reference sequence). This CDR3 spans 11 amino acids. V dropped 5 bases and J dropped 9 bases, with 8 bases sitting between them. Overall study findings and caveats: Convalescent participants were relatively few, and none had early post-infection timepoints studied.

The sample was CD4+ T cells from blood, cultured in vitro. The J gene is TRBJ1-5, the V gene TRBV7-9; a weak D match, TRBD1 (5 bases). The source is a human donor who had recovered from COVID-19. The CDR3 DNA is TGTGCCAGCAGCCTGGGGGGGCCCCAGCATTTT. This translates into CASSLGGPQHF. Filled out from reference TRBV7-9 and TRBJ1-5, the complete variable domain reads DTGVSQNPRHKITKRGQNVTFRCDPISEHNRLYWYRQTLGQGPEFLTYFQNEAQLEKSRLLSDRFSAERPKGSFSTLEIQRTEQGDSAMYLCASSLGGPQHFGDGTRLSIL.